The T cell receptor (beta chain) described here comes from a study of siplizumab effects on memory and regulatory T cells. Sequencing was performed with immunoSEQ multiplex PCR; in TCRdb, only in-frame clones are kept and a portion is missing. The profile covers about 100,000 clones, with 94% appearing a single time and 1% to 1.5% taken by the ten largest. CDR3 length: 15 residues. Per germline, CDR1 LNHNV and CDR2 YYDKDF (reference sequence). V was clipped by 5 bases and J by 5 bases; unmatched bases: 9. The source is a human donor in good health. V usage is TRBV15 and J usage is TRBJ1-1; 9 bases agree with TRBD1. Sequencing input: non-Treg CD4+ T cells sorted from blood. Here the CDR3 DNA reads TGTGCCACCAGCCGTACCGGGACAGGGTGGACTGAAGCTTTCTTT. It specifies CATSRTGTGWTEAFF.